One sample yielded the 13 T cell receptor beta chains listed below, sequenced in a study of blood T cell repertoires in COVID-19. The table came from immunoSEQ multiplex PCR; TCRdb's copy has only in-frame clones and leaves some out. This sample has around 260,000 clones, with around four fifths found just once. Sequenced material: peripheral blood. These receptor sequences come from a man aged 55 to 70 with acute or convalescent COVID-19.

V gene TRBV5-1 combines with J gene TRBJ2-7, with TRBD2 identical over 11 bases. Germline lookup yields CDR1 SGHRS and CDR2 YFSETQ. Trimming cost V 3 bases and J 7 bases; bases outside gene matches: 6. The CDR3 covers 14 residues. The CDR3 here is CASSSYSGRGEQYF. The DNA of the CDR3 is TGCGCCAGCAGCTCCTATAGCGGGAGGGGAGAGCAGTACTTC.

The rearrangement links TRBV18 to TRBJ1-5; 10 bases align to TRBD1. The V gene end was trimmed by 4 bases and the J gene end by 4 bases; junction bases not matched to a gene: 13. Germline values: CDR1 KGHSH, CDR2 LQKENI. The CDR3 covers 18 residues. Written as DNA, the CDR3 is TGTGCCAGCTCACGGACACACTTAGGGGACAGGGGTAATCAGCCCCAGCATTTT. Translating gives CASSRTHLGDRGNQPQHF.

This clone was detected only once. The V and J genes are TRBV7-3 and TRBJ2-2; D possibly corresponds to TRBD2 (5 bases). Trimming cost V 5 bases and J 0 bases, with 16 bases left between them. CDR1 is SGHTA, CDR2 FQGTGA, per germline. The CDR3 has 17 amino acids. The CDR3: CASSGGGWSANTGELFF. The CDR3 DNA sequence: TGTGCCAGCAGCGGCGGAGGTTGGTCCGCGAACACCGGGGAGCTGTTTTTT.

J is TRBJ2-5 and V is TRBV5-1, with D perhaps matching TRBD2 (5 bases). The CDR3 covers 14 residues. V lost 0 bases to trimming and J lost 3 bases, with 9 bases between them. Per germline, CDR1 SGHRS and CDR2 YFSETQ. CDR3 sequence (DNA): TGCGCCAGCAGCTTGGTACCGGGAAAAGAGACCCAGTACTTC. It yields the protein CASSLVPGKETQYF.

To note about this clone: This sample includes further DNA sequences coding for the same CDR3. The chain joins TRBV5-1 to TRBJ2-7, with 10 bases matching TRBD2. J gave up 4 bases and V 4 bases, and 5 bases lay outside the gene matches. Germline V gene sequence: CDR1 SGHRS, CDR2 YFSETQ. The CDR3 is 14 amino acids. This CDR3 is CASSLERGGYEQYF. The CDR3 coding sequence is TGCGCCAGCAGCCTGGAGCGGGGGGGGTACGAGCAGTACTTC.

The V call is TRBV2, the J call TRBJ2-7; a weak D match, TRBD1 (5 bases). Per germline, CDR1 SNHLY and CDR2 FYNNEI. V was clipped by 1 base and J by 3 bases, with 10 bases between them. The CDR3 covers 14 residues. The CDR3 region is CASSEGRAHYEQYF. CDR3 nucleotide sequence: TGTGCCAGCAGTGAAGGCAGGGCCCACTACGAGCAGTACTTC.

The chain joins TRBV7-2 to TRBJ1-1; tentatively, D is TRBD1 (5 bases). The CDR3 is 14 residues long. Trimming shortened V by 5 bases and J by 11 bases, and 21 bases separated the two germline ends. Germline V gene lookup returns CDR1 SGHTA and CDR2 FQGNSA. The CDR3 DNA reads as TGTGCCAGCAGCCCGAACTACAGGTTCCTAGCGGCTTTCTTT. Residues: CASSPNYRFLAAFF.

The chain has TRBV3-1 (or the pseudogene TRBV3-2) and TRBJ2-7, with TRBD1 matching over 7 bases. The CDR3 spans 20 residues. Trimming at V came to 2 bases and at J to 4 bases, leaving 23 bases not matched to a gene. Germline V gene sequence: CDR1 LGHDT, CDR2 YNNKEL (reference sequence). Here the CDR3 reads CASSQKIWDSPPGFVYEQYF. The DNA of the CDR3 is TGTGCCAGCAGCCAAAAAATCTGGGACAGTCCCCCCGGTTTTGTTTACGAGCAGTACTTC.

This chain joins TRBV4-1 and TRBJ2-7; 9 bases are a match to TRBD2. V was clipped by 4 bases and J by 6 bases; unmatched bases: 4. Germline CDR1 is MGHRA and CDR2 is YSYEKL. The CDR3 contains 13 residues. CDR3 sequence: CASSRTSDGEQYF. DNA for the CDR3: TGCGCCAGCAGCCGGACTAGCGATGGCGAGCAGTACTTC.

The chain links TRBV21-1 to TRBJ2-3; TRBD2, the table's D call, was not compared with the DNA. TRBV21-1 is labeled a pseudogene. CDR3 length: 20 residues. The CDR3 region has the DNA TGTGCCAGCAGCAAAGGGGGAACGCTAGCGGGAGTAAAGGGGGCAGATACGCAGTATTTT. Translated, it gives CASSKGGTLAGVKGADTQYF.

V gene TRBV6-1 combines with J gene TRBJ1-5; D call uncertain. The V end was cut by 1 base, the J end by 10 bases, with 11 bases between. The CDR3 runs to 13 residues. The V gene's germline CDR1 is MNHNS and CDR2 SASEGT. The CDR3: CASSEGLSGPQHF. The CDR3 DNA is TGTGCCAGCAGTGAAGGCCTCAGCGGACCCCAGCATTTT.

The chain recombines TRBV12-3 or TRBV12-4 with TRBJ1-1, with 7 nucleotides matching TRBD1. The CDR3 is made up of 13 amino acids. J was trimmed by 3 bases and V by 6 bases; bases with no gene match: 4. CDR3 in amino acids: CASSSGQHTEAFF. The CDR3 DNA is TGTGCCAGCAGCTCGGGACAGCACACTGAAGCTTTCTTT.

The chain has TRBV6-5 and TRBJ2-2; 8 bases align to TRBD2. The CDR3 covers 15 residues. Per the germline V gene, CDR1 is MNHEY and CDR2 is SVGAGI. The V segment lost 5 bases and the J segment 5 bases; nucleotides outside the gene matches: 7. CDR3 in amino acids: CASSLQGGRTGELFF. The CDR3, as DNA: TGTGCCAGCAGTCTTCAGGGCGGGAGGACCGGGGAGCTGTTTTTT.